The sequence of this T cell receptor beta chain was determined in a study of T-cell memory formation after mild COVID-19 (dated by TCRdb to the early 2020s). With respect to the entire study: TCR sequence clusters from the two donors were found to be largely donor specific. T-cell clones expanding and contracting after mild COVID-19 in two donors were tracked by longitudinal TCRalpha and TCRbeta repertoire sequencing. Two young, previously healthy adult volunteers, one female and one male, were included in the cohort.

The sample holds a few counts of this clonotype. It lacks a known antigen. Base qualities are not recorded, but no much larger clone differs from it by a single base. TCRdb names Illumina NovaSeq 6000 as the instrument used. cDNA libraries for TCRalpha and TCRbeta were prepared by 5'RACE using constant-segment primers, with sample barcodes and unique molecular identifiers added. Trizol reagent was used to extract RNA from every sample. Amplification of the libraries took two PCR steps, and the second step added a second sample barcode plus Illumina TruSeq adapters. Sequencing of the libraries was done on an Illumina NovaSeq, producing 2 x 150 bp paired-end reads. As for how the authors treated the data: Demultiplexing of reads and collapsing into UMI-guided consensus sequences were performed with migec v1.2.7. Using mixcr v2.1.11, UMI consensuses were aligned to TRA and TRB V and J templates and then assembled into clonotypes. A clonotype was counted as expanded or contracted only when both edgeR and NoisET called the clonotype significant, with the noise models trained on biological replicates. edgeR calls used a false discovery rate-adjusted p below 0.01 and a log2 fold-change threshold of 1. As an exploratory analysis of dynamics, max-normalized trajectories of the 1000 most abundant clonotypes were examined by PCA with hierarchical clustering. Separately sequenced CD4+ and CD8+ repertoires were used to assign the CD4 or CD8 phenotype of responding clones. TCRdb trimmed the raw reads at Q25, called clones with MiXCR and kept productive beta chains. Every entry covers one CDR3 protein and lists the most common genes and DNA from its rows. It is TCRdb's table, rather than the study itself, that gives the V and J calls and clone size. This sample has approximately 100,000 distinct CDR3 sequences in its table, and approximately 15% of those were observed once. The ten largest clonotypes hold 25% to 35% of the sample.

CDR1 is given as SNHLY and CDR2 as FYNNEI, both from the germline V gene. At the junction V is shortened by 6 bases and J by 4 bases; bases outside the gene matches: 7. The CDR3 measures 17 amino acids from cysteine to phenylalanine. The only DNA kept is the CDR3, 51 bases in frame from the first base. PBMCs were isolated by Ficoll-Paque density gradient centrifugation. The paper as a whole reports these results and caveats: Some responding clones were detected in pre-infection memory, which suggested that pre-existing cross-reactive memory T cells had joined the SARS-CoV-2 response. The second-wave clones that peaked on day 37 were not confirmed to be SARS-CoV-2 specific. Contracting CD4+ clones turned up mainly in the CM and EM memory subsets, whereas EMRA was where CD8+ clones were enriched. From day 15 to 85, contracting clones showed balanced CD4/CD8 phenotypes, whereas a second wave of clones that expanded from day 15 to 37 leaned towards CD4+. The study included only a couple of mild cases, and larger cohorts that include severe cases with pre-infection samples were judged to be necessary.

The chain links TRBV2 with TRBJ2-1, and TRBD2 aligns with 15 junction nucleotides. Specimen: PBMCs or a T cell subset sorted from them (not recorded which). This TCR derives from an adult woman who had mild COVID-19 (a few samples of this study predate the infection). The sample titles of this study are shuffled in the database, so cell type and time point are left out; the donor was told from shared clones. The sequence in DNA is TGTGCCAGCAGCCCCGGGACTAGCGGGGGGCCGTACAATGAGCAGTTCTTC. The resulting protein is CASSPGTSGGPYNEQFF.